Listed here are 19 T cell receptor beta chains from one sample, sequenced in a study of cytomegalovirus exposure and HLA in healthy donors. The PCR employed 60 Vbeta primers together with 13 Jbeta primers. Here immunoSEQ multiplex PCR was the method, and the copy in TCRdb shows in-frame clones only, minus some. Among tens of thousands of clones, roughly two thirds were seen once, and the ten largest hold roughly 4.9%. Sequencing input: PBMCs. These receptors originate from a man aged 60 to 75 in good health and CMV-seropositive.

The rearrangement uses TRBV9 and TRBJ2-7, with 10 bases that match TRBD2. CDR1 is SGDLS, CDR2 YYNGEE, per germline. The V and J ends lost 4 bases and 5 bases, in that order; junction bases with no gene match: 9. The CDR3 sequence is 15 residues long. CDR3 region: CASSPSGRARNEQYF. The CDR3, as DNA: TGTGCCAGCAGCCCAAGCGGGAGGGCGAGGAACGAGCAGTACTTC.

The chain couples TRBV7-2 to TRBJ2-7; TRBD2 matches 9 bases. The CDR3 spans 19 residues. V gave up 0 bases and J gave up 0 bases; unmatched junction bases: 12. Germline V gene data show CDR1 as SGHTA and CDR2 as FQGNSA. The CDR3 DNA follows: TGTGCCAGCAGCTTAGCGCGAGCGGGGGGTTCCCCCCTCTCCTACGAGCAGTACTTC. Its translation is CASSLARAGGSPLSYEQYF.

The CDR3 sequence: CASSLQATAGGLVEQFF. In DNA, the CDR3 is TGTGCCAGCAGCTTACAGGCGACAGCGGGGGGGCTTGTTGAGCAGTTCTTC. The rearrangement links TRBV7-2 to TRBJ2-1, with 10 bases matching TRBD2. The CDR3 is made up of 17 amino acids. Germline lookup yields CDR1 SGHTA and CDR2 FQGNSA. J was trimmed by 9 bases and V by 2 bases; bases with no gene match: 13.

This clone turned up a few times. This chain connects TRBV7-2 to TRBJ2-7, with TRBD2 matching 7 bases. Trimming cost V 5 bases and J 3 bases; bases outside gene matches: 10. This CDR3 has 15 amino acids. Per germline, CDR1 SGHTA and CDR2 FQGNSA. The CDR3 loop is CASSTGLAVYYEQYF. Written as DNA, the CDR3 is TGTGCCAGCAGCACCGGCCTAGCGGTTTACTACGAGCAGTACTTC.

V and J are TRBV6-5 and TRBJ1-5, with D hard to call. This CDR3 region has 12 residues. CDR1 MNHEY and CDR2 SVGAGI come from the germline V gene. Trimming cost V 8 bases and J 6 bases, with 11 bases left between them. CDR3 nucleotide sequence: TGTGCCAGCGGAGATGTCCCTCAGCCCCAGCATTTT. This sequence encodes CASGDVPQPQHF.

This rearrangement joins TRBV6-1 to TRBJ1-1; 7 bases are a match to TRBD1. The germline gives CDR1 MNHNS, CDR2 SASEGT. Trimming at V came to 5 bases and at J to 6 bases, leaving 12 bases not matched to a gene. CDR3 length: 15 residues. CDR3 sequence: CASSFSTGIAPEAFF. CDR3 nucleotide sequence: TGTGCCAGCAGTTTTTCGACAGGGATCGCCCCTGAAGCTTTCTTT.

The genes are TRBV28 and TRBJ2-1; 8 nucleotides match TRBD2. The CDR3 is 14 residues long. V shed 2 bases and J 8 bases; nucleotides not matched to a gene: 5. Germline CDR1 and CDR2: MDHEN and SYDVKM. The CDR3 here is CASSLAGTRDEQFF. The CDR3 DNA sequence: TGTGCCAGCAGTTTAGCCGGGACTAGGGATGAGCAGTTCTTC.

The chain recombines TRBV6-4 with TRBJ2-2; 12 bases align to TRBD2. V lost 8 bases and J lost 3; bases outside the gene matches: 7. The CDR3 length is 16 residues. The germline V gene has CDR1 MRHNA and CDR2 SNTAGT. CDR3 amino acids: CASGNGLAGYTGELFF. In DNA, the CDR3 is TGTGCCAGCGGAAATGGACTAGCGGGGTACACCGGGGAGCTGTTTTTT.

This sequence joins TRBV19 and TRBJ2-1, with TRBD2 matching 7 bases. Germline trimming cut 8 bases from V and 6 bases from J; bases unmatched to any gene: 10. The CDR3 extends over 14 amino acids. Germline V gene lookup returns CDR1 LNHDA and CDR2 SQIVND (reference sequence). CDR3 sequence: CASASGGLGNEQFF. Written as DNA, the CDR3 is TGTGCCAGTGCTTCGGGAGGTTTGGGCAATGAGCAGTTCTTC.

In this sample, this clone turned up once. This chain joins TRBV6-5 and TRBJ1-2; 7 bases align to TRBD1. Looked up from germline, CDR1 is MNHEY and CDR2 is SVGAGI. The CDR3 spans 12 residues. V gave up 6 bases and J gave up 5 bases; unmatched junction bases: 3. In nucleotides, the CDR3 is TGTGCCAGCAGCAAGGGACAGTATGGCTACACCTTC. Protein: CASSKGQYGYTF.

This chain connects TRBV14 to TRBJ2-6; 16 nucleotides match TRBD2. J gave up 0 bases and V 3 bases, and 5 bases lay outside the gene matches. Per the germline V gene, CDR1 is SGHDN and CDR2 is FVKESK. The CDR3 covers 20 residues. The CDR3 loop reads CASSHRGLAGGRSGANVLTF. The CDR3 DNA sequence: TGTGCCAGCAGCCACCGGGGACTAGCGGGAGGGCGCTCTGGGGCCAACGTCCTGACTTTC.

The V and J genes are TRBV5-1 and TRBJ2-1; D is unclear. Deletions cut 4 bases from V and 4 bases from J, with 15 bases between. CDR3 length: 15 amino acids. Germline V gene sequence: CDR1 SGHRS, CDR2 YFSETQ. The CDR3 region has the DNA TGCGCCAGCAGCCCCACGCAGGCAACATACAATGAGCAGTTCTTC. Translating it yields CASSPTQATYNEQFF.

The chain employs TRBV25-1 and TRBJ2-5; 7 bases align to TRBD1. The DNA end lines up better with TRBJ2-7; the J call may be wrong. This CDR3 is 13 amino acids long. The germline gives CDR1 MGHDK, CDR2 SYGVNS. For the CDR3, the DNA is TGTGCCAGCAGTGGAGGGACAGTGTACGAGCAGTACTTC. Its translation is CASSGGTVYEQYF.

The rearrangement links TRBV18 to TRBJ2-7; D is perhaps TRBD2 (7 bases). With 6 bases removed from V and 0 bases from J, the gap between germline ends came to 15 bases. The CDR3 contains 15 residues. Germline loops: CDR1 KGHSH, CDR2 LQKENI. In DNA, the CDR3 is TGTGCCAGCTCCCTCGAGGGGGGGCGCTCCTACGAGCAGTACTTC. This codes for CASSLEGGRSYEQYF.

The chain uses TRBV13 and TRBJ1-1; D gene ambiguous. The germline V gene has CDR1 PRHDT and CDR2 FYEKMQ (reference sequence). The CDR3 is 12 residues long. Trimming removed 3 bases from V and 5 bases from J, with 7 bases in between. CDR3 sequence reads: CASSFSVTEAFF. CDR3 DNA: TGTGCCAGCAGCTTCTCAGTAACTGAAGCTTTCTTT.

The chain carries TRBV19 and TRBJ2-2; 9 bases match TRBD1. From germline, CDR1 is LNHDA and CDR2 SQIVND (reference sequence). The CDR3 extends over 17 amino acids. Losses at the gene ends were 8 bases for V and 6 bases for J; bases not matched to a gene: 16. The CDR3 coding sequence is TGTGCCAGTCAACCCCGGGGCGGGACAGGGAATGCCGGGGAGCTGTTTTTT. It encodes CASQPRGGTGNAGELFF.

V and J are TRBV19 and TRBJ2-1; 7 bases line up with TRBD2. V gave up 7 bases and J gave up 0 bases; unmatched junction bases: 12. Germline V lookup: CDR1 LNHDA, CDR2 SQIVND (reference sequence). The CDR3 extends over 17 amino acids. As DNA, the CDR3 is TGTGCCAGTACCATCAATCGCGGGAGAAGCTCCTACAATGAGCAGTTCTTC. Residues: CASTINRGRSSYNEQFF.

The rearrangement links TRBV5-1 to TRBJ2-1; D might be TRBD2 (6 bases). Germline CDR1 is SGHRS and CDR2 is YFSETQ. V was clipped by 0 bases and J by 10 bases, with 23 bases between them. The CDR3 runs to 17 residues. The CDR3 DNA sequence: TGCGCCAGCAGCTTGGGGAGTTCGGGGGATTCCTTCTTAGAGCAGTTCTTC. As protein: CASSLGSSGDSFLEQFF.

This sequence joins TRBV2 and TRBJ2-2, with a possible D match to TRBD2 (5 bases). CDR1 and CDR2 from the germline V gene are SNHLY and FYNNEI. This CDR3 has 12 amino acids. Trimming took 5 bases from V and 10 from J, leaving 11 bases between them. The CDR3 spells CASSSSGLELFF. The CDR3, as DNA: TGTGCCAGCAGTTCATCGGGGTTGGAGCTGTTTTTT.